Sequencing of this TCR beta chain was carried out in a study of graft-versus-host responses after intestinal transplantation. Study as a whole: Once they had received anti-thymocyte globulin induction, all recipients took tacrolimus and steroids for three to four years.

To note about this clone: What it binds is not known.

The assay was immunoSEQ multiplex PCR, and TCRdb's table has in-frame clones only and misses some. Among 75,000 to 95,000 clones listed, approximately 90% were seen once. Notes on the study in general: Recipient marrow contained GvH clones, some of which appeared first in ileum or blood.

The V segment lost 3 bases and the J segment 7 bases; nucleotides outside the gene matches: 7. Germline values: CDR1 SQVTM, CDR2 ANQGSEA. The CDR3 length is 14 residues. The V gene is TRBV29-1, the J gene TRBJ2-1; 9 nucleotides agree with TRBD2. This material consisted of unstimulated CD4+ T cells sorted from spleen or lymph node cells, taken before transplant. This TCR was recovered from a human donor who was the organ donor for an intestinal transplant. For the CDR3, the DNA is TGCAGCGTTGATTGGCGGGAGGGCCGGAATGAGCAGTTCTTC. This encodes CSVDWREGRNEQFF.